The clone carrying this T cell receptor beta chain occurred a few times. Its specificity is not known. The entirety of the isolated RNA underwent reverse transcription, so expressed TCRB transcripts were sequenced. It was found that naive, central memory and regulatory T cell samples averaged roughly 3.5 million reads. Here immunoSEQ multiplex PCR was the method, and the copy in TCRdb shows in-frame clones only, minus some. The data contain 200,000 to 250,000 clones, 9% to 10% of them singletons. The data derive from a study of beta chain features in type 1 diabetes. Study context: Patients shared similar age, gender and cell yields with healthy donors.

Study conclusions and caveats: In all four CD4+ subsets, TCRB CDR3 length was significantly, moderately reduced in type 1 diabetes. It was among patients, rather than healthy donors, that naive, central memory and Treg TCRB repertoires appeared more similar.

This CDR3 is built from 15 residues. Between the trimmed V and J ends, which lost 8 bases and 4 bases, there was a span of 17 bases. Germline loops: CDR1 SNHLY, CDR2 FYNNEI. The chain has TRBV2 and TRBJ1-4; D gene unclear. The sample comprised naive CD4+ T cells from blood. This TCR was sampled from a woman aged 18-35 years in good health. CDR3 region: CASCYSGSSNEKLFF. The CDR3 DNA follows: TGTGCCAGCTGCTATTCGGGGTCGAGTAATGAAAAACTGTTTTTT.